The 11 T cell receptor beta chains listed next were all sequenced from one sample in a study of identical twins. TCRdb re-called the 5' RACE reads through MiXCR, storing one row per CDR3 protein. The sample has under 250,000 distinct CDR3 sequences, 6% to 8% seen once; the top ten hold around 5%. These sequences were also reported in another study, on yellow fever vaccine responses in identical twins.

Sequencing used CD8+ T cells sorted from blood. Receptors originate from a woman aged 18-29 years in good health.

This clonotype was observed many times. The chain links TRBV4-1 to TRBJ1-4, with D tentatively TRBD1 (6 bases). There are 18 residues in the CDR3. CDR1 is MGHRA and CDR2 is YSYEKL in the germline V gene. V was clipped by 0 bases and J by 0 bases, with 14 bases between them. CDR3 sequence reads: CASSQDGLRGTTNEKLFF. CDR3 DNA sequence: TGCGCCAGCAGCCAAGATGGCCTGAGGGGGACAACTAATGAAAAACTGTTTTTT.

This sequence joins TRBV11-1 and TRBJ2-2, with a weak D call TRBD2 (5 bases). The CDR3 loop spans 18 amino acids. V was shortened by 5 bases and J by 1 base, with 20 bases between the two germline ends. In germline, CDR1 is SGHAT, CDR2 FQDESV (reference sequence). The CDR3 bases are TGTGCCAGCAGCCTGACCGGGGTACAGATCTTGAACACCGGGGAGCTGTTTTTT. The encoded protein is CASSLTGVQILNTGELFF.

In this sample, this clonotype turned up a few times. The chain couples TRBV27 to TRBJ1-2; D is unresolved. Between the trimmed V and J ends, which lost 2 bases and 3 bases, there was a span of 10 bases. This CDR3 is built from 14 residues. Per germline, CDR1 MNHEY and CDR2 SMNVEV (reference sequence). CDR3 in DNA: TGTGCCAGCAGTTTAGGTAGCGGGGACTATGGCTACACCTTC. Amino acid sequence: CASSLGSGDYGYTF.

This clonotype has a count of ten or more. CDR3 bases: TGTGCCAGCACCATGATGCGGGGACAAGAGACCCAGTACTTC. Translated, it gives CASTMMRGQETQYF. J is TRBJ2-5 and V is TRBV7-8, with TRBD2 as a possible D gene (6 bases). Germline CDR1 and CDR2: SGHVS and FQNEAQ. The CDR3 is 14 residues long. V lost 7 bases and J 2 bases, leaving 14 bases between the germline ends.

The chain combines TRBV10-2 with TRBJ2-1; D gene unclear. This CDR3 has 12 residues. V was clipped by 6 bases and J by 6 bases, with 9 bases between them. Looked up from germline, CDR1 is WSHSY and CDR2 is SAAADI. In DNA, the CDR3 is TGCGCCAGCAGCGACACCGGCAATGAGCAGTTCTTC. Encoded protein: CASSDTGNEQFF.

Many counts were recorded for this clonotype. V gene TRBV24-1 combines with J gene TRBJ2-1; 7 bases line up with TRBD2. Germline V lookup: CDR1 KGHDR, CDR2 SFDVKD. Losses at the gene ends were 2 bases for V and 6 bases for J; bases not matched to a gene: 6. This CDR3 comprises 15 residues. In DNA form, the CDR3 reads TGTGCCACCAGTGATTGGGGGGGGGAGAGCAATGAGCAGTTCTTC. It encodes CATSDWGGESNEQFF.

This clonotype showed up many times. The chain is built from TRBV4-1 and TRBJ1-5, with D perhaps matching TRBD1 (6 bases). With 3 bases removed from V and 3 bases from J, the gap between germline ends came to 12 bases. This CDR3 has 15 amino acids. Germline CDR1 reads MGHRA; CDR2 reads YSYEKL. The CDR3 loop reads CASSQLQGPNQPQHF. CDR3 in DNA: TGCGCCAGCAGCCAGTTACAGGGCCCCAATCAGCCCCAGCATTTT.

This clonotype showed up many times. This chain joins TRBV7-9 and TRBJ2-5, with TRBD2 as a possible D gene (7 bases). This CDR3 spans 15 amino acids. Germline assignment: CDR1 SEHNR and CDR2 FQNEAQ (reference sequence). Trimming took off 4 bases at V and 4 bases at J, with 16 bases between the two ends. The CDR3 DNA reads TGTGCCAGCAGCTGGGAGGGGGAGCTGGGAGAGACCCAGTACTTC. Translation gives CASSWEGELGETQYF.

The sample holds many counts of this clonotype. The chain links TRBV7-9 to TRBJ1-1, with unresolved D. The CDR3 spans 13 residues. V lost 8 bases, J lost 0 bases, and 10 bases lay in between. Germline assignment: CDR1 SEHNR and CDR2 FQNEAQ (reference sequence). For the CDR3, the DNA is TGTGCCAGCCTCCGGCCGATGAACACTGAAGCTTTCTTT. Residues: CASLRPMNTEAFF.

This clonotype has more than one count but fewer than ten. This chain uses TRBV7-9 with TRBJ2-1; 12 bases align to TRBD2. Germline-derived CDR1 and CDR2 are SEHNR and FQNEAQ (reference sequence). J gave up 7 bases and V 4 bases, and 8 bases lay outside the gene matches. This CDR3 comprises 16 residues. The DNA for the CDR3 is TGTGCCAGCAGCTCCTGGACTAGCGGGATATTGAATGAGCAGTTCTTC. Translating gives CASSSWTSGILNEQFF.

V usage is TRBV7-9 and J usage is TRBJ2-5, with D perhaps matching TRBD1 or TRBD2 (5 bases each). The germline V gene has CDR1 SEHNR and CDR2 FQNEAQ (reference sequence). This CDR3 has 14 amino acids. Trimming took off 5 bases at V and 3 bases at J, with 13 bases between the two ends. CDR3 nucleotide sequence: TGTGCCAGCAGCCTACCGGGACGTAAAGAGACCCAGTACTTC. This gives the protein CASSLPGRKETQYF.